One and the same sample provided the 27 T cell receptor beta chains below, sequenced in a study of T cells expressing NK-cell markers. One entry per CDR3 protein, without DNA, is what TCRdb gives after re-calling the 5' RACE reads. This sample's clone table lists roughly 380,000 distinct CDR3 sequences. Sample: blood T cells: a sorted CD56 or NKG2C T cell subset, CD4+ or CD8+ T cells, or bulk PBMC T cells (not recorded which). The receptors originated from a man between 18 and 69 years old in good health.

This chain links TRBV4-2 with TRBJ1-2. There are 14 residues in the CDR3. CDR1 and CDR2 (germline): LGHNA, YNFKEQ. This CDR3 reads CASSPGGRGDGYTF.

CDR3 sequence: CASSQDSIGIGRAYNQPQHF. The rearrangement joins TRBV3-1 to TRBJ1-5. Germline-derived CDR1 and CDR2 are LGHDT and YNNKEL (reference sequence). The CDR3 spans 20 residues.

The V gene is TRBV28, the J gene TRBJ2-1. CDR3 size: 13 residues. Germline lookup yields CDR1 MDHEN and CDR2 SYDVKM. This chain's CDR3 is CASRPDTYNEQFF.

The rearrangement joins TRBV7-2 to TRBJ1-1; TCRdb gives TRBD1 as the D gene, but with no DNA this cannot be confirmed. The CDR3 sequence is 15 residues long. Germline V gene lookup returns CDR1 SGHTA and CDR2 FQGNSA. Here the CDR3 reads CASSLADRGNTEAFF.

The CDR3 region is CASTNAGTDFDGYTF. The gene calls are TRBV6-1 and TRBJ1-2; the D call from TCRdb, TRBD1, cannot be confirmed without DNA. Germline V CDR1 and CDR2: MNHNS, SASEGT. This CDR3 is 15 amino acids long.

J is TRBJ2-1 and V is TRBV6-5. This CDR3 is built from 15 residues. The V gene's germline CDR1 is MNHEY and CDR2 SVGAGI. CDR3 protein: CASTWAVSTYNEQFF.

V and J are TRBV5-1 and TRBJ2-3; no DNA is available, so the TRBD2 call from TCRdb remains unchecked. The CDR3 sequence is 15 residues long. In germline, CDR1 is SGHRS, CDR2 YFSETQ. Here the CDR3 reads CASSLVGPGPDTQYF.

The V gene is TRBV24-1, the J gene TRBJ2-7. The CDR3 length is 12 residues. CDR1 is KGHDR and CDR2 is SFDVKD in the germline V gene. The chain's CDR3 is CATSKTFYEQYF.

The CDR3 sequence is CASSLIKQVGTEAFF. The V call is TRBV7-9, the J call TRBJ1-1. Per the germline V gene, CDR1 is SEHNR and CDR2 is FQNEAQ (reference sequence). There are 15 residues in the CDR3.

The chain recombines TRBV2 with TRBJ2-1; lacking DNA, the TRBD1 call made by TCRdb goes unchecked. Germline V CDR1 and CDR2: SNHLY, FYNNEI. The CDR3 has 15 amino acids. CDR3 residues: CASSGQGSSYNEQFF.

The gene calls are TRBV19 and TRBJ2-1. Germline V gives CDR1 LNHDA, CDR2 SQIVND (reference sequence). This CDR3 is built from 16 residues. The CDR3 is CASSIFSSSSYNEQFF.

V gene TRBV12-3 or TRBV12-4 combines with J gene TRBJ1-5. This CDR3 has 16 amino acids. The CDR3 loop reads CASSSLHGGGNQPQHF.

The chain uses TRBV12-3 or TRBV12-4 and TRBJ1-6. CDR3 size: 12 residues. This chain's CDR3 is CASSPRESPLHF.

This chain joins TRBV11-2 and TRBJ1-2. Germline CDR1 reads SGHAT; CDR2 reads FQNNGV. This CDR3 has 12 residues. The CDR3 here is CASSEQNYGYTF. Full variable domain (rest looked up from reference TRBV11-2 and TRBJ1-2): EAGVAQSPRYKIIEKRQSVAFWCNPISGHATLYWYQQILGQGPKLLIQFQNNGVVDDSQLPKDRFSAERLKGVDSTLKIQPAKLEDSAVYLCASSEQNYGYTFGSGTRLTVV.

The chain combines TRBV18 with TRBJ1-4. The germline V gene has CDR1 KGHSH and CDR2 LQKENI. This CDR3 region has 16 residues. The CDR3 loop reads CASSPRDLGRVEKLFF. Complete variable domain (other parts from reference TRBV18 and TRBJ1-4): NAGVMQNPRHLVRRRGQEARLRCSPMKGHSHVYWYRQLPEEGLKFMVYLQKENIIDESGMPKERFSAEFPKEGPSILRIQQVVRGDSAAYFCASSPRDLGRVEKLFFGSGTQLSVL.

J is TRBJ1-2 and V is TRBV14. Germline values: CDR1 SGHDN, CDR2 FVKESK. This CDR3 spans 17 amino acids. The CDR3 is CASSQDRLGRSNYGYTF.

The chain is built from TRBV5-1 and TRBJ2-2. CDR3 length: 16 residues. CDR1 and CDR2 from the germline V gene are SGHRS and YFSETQ. CDR3 sequence reads: CASSLSRITNTGELFF.

The chain joins TRBV28 to TRBJ2-3; without DNA, the TCRdb call of TRBD2 cannot be checked. Per germline, CDR1 MDHEN and CDR2 SYDVKM. The CDR3 extends over 16 amino acids. This CDR3 reads CASSRNLAGLPDTQYF.

V usage is TRBV28 and J usage is TRBJ2-7. Germline CDR1 and CDR2: MDHEN and SYDVKM. There are 13 residues in the CDR3. CDR3 loop: CASSLPGFYEQYF.

This chain uses TRBV12-3 or TRBV12-4 with TRBJ2-1; TCRdb proposes TRBD1, but this gene call is untestable without DNA. The CDR3 runs to 17 residues. The CDR3 loop reads CASNPQRDRRLYNEQFF.

The chain combines TRBV6-1 with TRBJ1-3; TCRdb designates TRBD1, a call that cannot be tested without DNA. The CDR3 consists of 18 residues. CDR1 and CDR2 (germline): MNHNS, SASEGT. This CDR3 reads CASSDLRTGFRSGNTIYF.

The genes are TRBV7-2 and TRBJ2-1; TCRdb outputs TRBD1, but without DNA this stays unchecked. The CDR3 is 16 residues long. CDR1 is SGHTA and CDR2 is FQGNSA in the germline V gene. The CDR3 reads CASSKRGTGGKDEQFF.

The V and J genes are TRBV12-3 or TRBV12-4 and TRBJ2-5; without DNA, the TCRdb call of TRBD2 cannot be checked. CDR3 length: 15 amino acids. This CDR3 reads CASSLPPPQTRTQYF.

V and J are TRBV7-2 and TRBJ2-3; TCRdb picks TRBD2, but there is no DNA to check that call. Germline V gives CDR1 SGHTA, CDR2 FQGNSA. The CDR3 is 15 residues long. CDR3 residues: CASSWGLAGPGTQYF. The whole variable domain, filled in from reference TRBV7-2 and TRBJ2-3, reads GAGVSQSPSNKVTEKGKDVELRCDPISGHTALYWYRQSLGQGLEFLIYFQGNSAPDKSGLPSDRFSAERTGGSVSTLTIQRTQQEDSAVYLCASSWGLAGPGTQYFGPGTRLTVL.

The gene calls are TRBV20-1 and TRBJ1-1. The V gene's germline CDR1 is DFQATT and CDR2 SNEGSKA (reference sequence). This CDR3 is 14 amino acids long. The chain's CDR3 is CSEKGIFKNTEAFF.

V gene TRBV5-5 combines with J gene TRBJ1-1. This CDR3 spans 15 amino acids. Germline CDR1 SGHKS, CDR2 YYEKEE (reference sequence). CDR3 sequence reads: CASSSAKSKAPEAFF.

The genes are TRBV7-8 and TRBJ1-5. CDR1 is SGHVS and CDR2 is FQNEAQ in the germline V gene. The CDR3 covers 13 residues. The CDR3 is CASSREAHQPQHF.